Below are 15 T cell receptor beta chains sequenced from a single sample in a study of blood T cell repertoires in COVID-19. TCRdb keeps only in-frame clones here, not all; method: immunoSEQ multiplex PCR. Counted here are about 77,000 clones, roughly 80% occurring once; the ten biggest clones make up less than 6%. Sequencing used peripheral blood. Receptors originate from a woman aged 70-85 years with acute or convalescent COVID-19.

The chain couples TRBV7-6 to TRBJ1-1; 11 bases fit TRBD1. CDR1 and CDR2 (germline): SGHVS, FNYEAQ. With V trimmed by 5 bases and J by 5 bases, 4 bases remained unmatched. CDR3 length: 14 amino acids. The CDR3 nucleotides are TGTGCCAGCAGCGGGACAGGGGGTGAAACTGAAGCTTTCTTT. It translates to CASSGTGGETEAFF.

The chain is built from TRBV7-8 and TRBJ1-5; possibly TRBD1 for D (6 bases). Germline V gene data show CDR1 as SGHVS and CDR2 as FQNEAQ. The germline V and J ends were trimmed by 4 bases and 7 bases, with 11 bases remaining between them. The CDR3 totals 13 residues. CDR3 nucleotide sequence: TGTGCCAGCAGCTCACAGGGACGGCAGCCCCAGCATTTT. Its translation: CASSSQGRQPQHF.

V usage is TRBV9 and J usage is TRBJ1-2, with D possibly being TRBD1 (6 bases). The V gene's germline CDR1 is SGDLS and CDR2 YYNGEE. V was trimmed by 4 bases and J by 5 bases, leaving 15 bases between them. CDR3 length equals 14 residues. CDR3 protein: CASSPSGDLYGYTF. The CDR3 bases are TGTGCCAGCAGCCCTTCAGGGGATTTATATGGCTACACCTTC.

The DNA of the CDR3 is TGTGCCAGCAGTTTCGGAGATACGCAGTATTTT. Encoded protein: CASSFGDTQYF. V usage is TRBV12-3 or TRBV12-4 and J usage is TRBJ2-3, with unresolved D. This CDR3 comprises 11 residues. V lost 3 bases to trimming and J lost 5 bases, with 3 bases between them.

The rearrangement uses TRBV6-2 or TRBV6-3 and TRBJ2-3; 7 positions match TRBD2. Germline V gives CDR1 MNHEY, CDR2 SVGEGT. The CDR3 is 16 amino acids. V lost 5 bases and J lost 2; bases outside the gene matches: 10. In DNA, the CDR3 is TGTGCCAGCAGTCCACGGGGGGACTCCTACACAGATACGCAGTATTTT. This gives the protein CASSPRGDSYTDTQYF.

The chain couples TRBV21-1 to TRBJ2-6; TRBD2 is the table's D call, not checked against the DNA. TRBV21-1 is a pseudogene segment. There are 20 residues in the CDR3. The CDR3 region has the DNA TGTGCCAGCAGCAAAGGCGGGGGGCGCGAGTTTTTCTCTGGGGCCAACGTCCTGACTTTC. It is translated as CASSKGGGREFFSGANVLTF.

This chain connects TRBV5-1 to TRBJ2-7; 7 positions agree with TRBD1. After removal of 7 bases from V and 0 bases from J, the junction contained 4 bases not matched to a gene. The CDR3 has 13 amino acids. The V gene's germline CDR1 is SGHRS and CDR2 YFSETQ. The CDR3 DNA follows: TGCGCCAGCGCCGGGACAGACTCCTACGAGCAGTACTTC. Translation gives CASAGTDSYEQYF.

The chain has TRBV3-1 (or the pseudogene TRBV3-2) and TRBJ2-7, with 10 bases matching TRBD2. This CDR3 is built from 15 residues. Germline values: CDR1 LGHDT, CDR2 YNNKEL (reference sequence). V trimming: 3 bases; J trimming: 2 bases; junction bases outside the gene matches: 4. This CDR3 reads CASSQGAGGAYEQYF. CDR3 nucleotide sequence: TGTGCCAGCAGCCAGGGAGCGGGGGGGGCCTACGAGCAGTACTTC.

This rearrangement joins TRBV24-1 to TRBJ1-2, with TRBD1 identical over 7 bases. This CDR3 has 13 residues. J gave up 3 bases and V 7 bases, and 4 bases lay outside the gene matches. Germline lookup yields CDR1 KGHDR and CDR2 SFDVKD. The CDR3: CATRGQADYGYTF. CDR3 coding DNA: TGTGCCACCAGAGGACAGGCTGACTATGGCTACACCTTC.

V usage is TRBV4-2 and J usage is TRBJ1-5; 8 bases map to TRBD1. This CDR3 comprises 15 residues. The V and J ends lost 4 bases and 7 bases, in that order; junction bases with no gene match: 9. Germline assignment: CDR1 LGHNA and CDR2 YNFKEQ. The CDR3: CASSPAAGGSQPQHF. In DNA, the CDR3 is TGTGCCAGCAGCCCTGCAGCAGGGGGCAGCCAGCCCCAGCATTTT.

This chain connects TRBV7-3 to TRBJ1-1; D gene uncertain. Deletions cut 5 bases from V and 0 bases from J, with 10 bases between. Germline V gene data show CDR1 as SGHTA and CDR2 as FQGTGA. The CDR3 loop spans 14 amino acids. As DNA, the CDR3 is TGTGCCAGCAGCCCAACAGCATTGAACACTGAAGCTTTCTTT. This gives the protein CASSPTALNTEAFF.

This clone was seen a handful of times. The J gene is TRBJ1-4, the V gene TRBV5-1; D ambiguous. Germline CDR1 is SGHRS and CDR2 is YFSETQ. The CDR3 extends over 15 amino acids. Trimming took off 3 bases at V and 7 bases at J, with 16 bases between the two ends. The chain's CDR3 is CASSSSGNSGEKLFF. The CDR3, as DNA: TGCGCCAGCAGCTCTTCCGGGAACTCGGGTGAAAAACTGTTTTTT.

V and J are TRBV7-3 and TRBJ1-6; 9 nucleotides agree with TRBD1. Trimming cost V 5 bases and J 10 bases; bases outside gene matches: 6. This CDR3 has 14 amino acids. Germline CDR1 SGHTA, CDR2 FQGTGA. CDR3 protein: CASSPGQGSSPLHF. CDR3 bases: TGTGCCAGCAGCCCGGGACAGGGAAGCTCACCCCTCCACTTT.

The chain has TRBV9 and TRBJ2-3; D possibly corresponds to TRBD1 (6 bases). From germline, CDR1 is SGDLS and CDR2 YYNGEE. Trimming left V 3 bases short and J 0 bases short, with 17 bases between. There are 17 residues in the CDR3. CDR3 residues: CASSGNQGRLSTDTQYF. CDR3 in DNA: TGTGCCAGCAGCGGAAATCAGGGGCGCCTTAGCACAGATACGCAGTATTTT.

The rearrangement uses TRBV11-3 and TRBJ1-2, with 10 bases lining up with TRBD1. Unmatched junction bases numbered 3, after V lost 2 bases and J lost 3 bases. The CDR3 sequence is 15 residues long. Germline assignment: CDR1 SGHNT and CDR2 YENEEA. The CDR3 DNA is TGTGCCAGCAGCTTATTCGGGACAGGGGACTATGGCTACACCTTC. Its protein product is CASSLFGTGDYGYTF.